This T cell receptor beta chain comes out of a study of T cell responses to AZD1222 COVID-19 vaccine. Deletions cut 6 bases from V and 5 bases from J, with 17 bases between. Germline V gene data show CDR1 as MNHEY and CDR2 as SVGAGI. The CDR3 consists of 15 residues. In its sample, this clone was seen once. The table came from immunoSEQ multiplex PCR; TCRdb's copy has only in-frame clones and leaves some out. Found here are about 100,000 clones, 87% of them singletons; the top ten hold 4% to 4.5%. Sample: peripheral blood, taken on day 0 of MenACWY control vaccination. The chain carries TRBV6-5 and TRBJ1-5; no firm D call. This receptor was identified in an adult in good health. This chain's CDR3 is CASSQSAGRDQPQHF. In DNA form, the CDR3 reads TGTGCCAGCAGCCAATCCGCCGGGAGGGATCAGCCCCAGCATTTT.